This TCR beta chain was recorded in a study of T cell repertoires in cytomegalovirus infection. Study details: Researchers turned to recently identified HLA-C-restricted CMV epitopes as well as well-studied HLA-B-restricted ones. It was the public TCR beta signatures that indicated both CMV infection and matching HLA type. Study observations and caveats: Within the response measured ex vivo, HLA-C-restricted CMV-specific TCR beta clonotypes were dominant. Accumulated public TCR beta family frequency recognized individuals carrying CMV together with the relevant HLA.

TCRdb reanalysed the reads using MiXCR and keeps one entry per CDR3 protein. The sample has approximately 150,000 distinct CDR3 sequences; about 20% are singletons. Notes on this clonotype: Its matching antigen is unknown.

This specimen was CD8+ T cells from cultured PBMCs, taken from culture after CMV antigen stimulation. This clonotype was obtained from a human donor in good health (CMV status not recorded). Some clones in this sample may be carry-over from other donors' samples.

The CDR3 DNA follows: TGTGCCAGCAGCCTTGGGCTAGAGAACTATGGCTACACCTTC. This encodes CASSLGLENYGYTF. The V gene is TRBV11-2, the J gene TRBJ1-2; no clear D. CDR1 is SGHAT, CDR2 FQNNGV, per germline. The CDR3 runs to 14 residues. The V end lost 5 bases, the J end lost 2 bases, and 12 bases lay between the germline ends.